Given below is one T cell receptor (beta chain) in context. This receptor's antigen is unknown. No base qualities exist here, and no much larger clone lies one base off it. Systemically healthy Caucasian individuals from Russia, some 36 in total and aged roughly 6 to 95 years, were included as donors. Each donor gave ten milliliters of peripheral blood, collected into EDTA-treated Vacutainer tubes. Ficoll-Paque density-gradient centrifugation was used to isolate PBMCs, with at least 7 million per sample. Total RNA was extracted from PBMCs with Trizol reagent, with at least 6 micrograms obtained per sample. For every donor, flow cytometry on a PBMC aliquot measured the percentage of naive CD45RAhigh/CD27high T cells. This entry is derived from a study of blood T cells in healthy people across ages (dated by TCRdb to between 2014 and 2016). For context, the study as a whole: In model experiments, template switching captured about one uniquely barcoded TCR beta cDNA molecule for every two T cells. The study measured age-related changes in TCR beta repertoire diversity using deep sequencing normalized with unique cDNA molecular identifiers. Four age groups were formed from the donors: young (average roughly 16 years), middle-aged (approximately 40), aged (62) and long-lived (roughly 81). Using the same blood draw, the study looked at two additional independent replicas of 1 million unique cDNA reads for two donors, one aged 18 to 30 and the other aged 80 or older.

The germline V gene specifies SQVTM as CDR1 and ANQGSEA as CDR2. The CDR3 runs 12 amino acids, cysteine and phenylalanine included. The DNA shown is the 36-base CDR3, in frame from base 1. V lost 3 bases and J lost 7 bases; the stretch between them is 13 bases long. What the research found in general, with its limitations: The percentage of naive T cells measured by flow cytometry correlated strongly with observed TCR beta diversity. Compared with the aged group, the long-lived group had more naive CD4+ T cells, fewer expanded clones and increased TCR diversity, a pattern suggesting age selection. The CMV infection status of donors was not known, potentially confounding age-related changes in expanded clonotypes. Since profiling was done on bulk unsorted PBMCs, naive and antigen-experienced compartments could not be conclusively compared. Estimates of total diversity based on one million sequenced T cells were considered lower bounds and underestimates. As age increased, observed TCR beta diversity per million T cells dropped in a roughly linear way, and a significant reduction was already evident by age 40.

To prepare the library, 5' RACE was applied. These reads were obtained on an Illumina HiSeq 2500. A second PCR of about 6 to 11 cycles was run with a J-beta primer mix and a sample-barcoded 5' primer. Each TCR beta cDNA molecule received a unique molecular identifier from a template-switch 5' adaptor carrying 12 random nucleotides. Each sample yielded at least 2.5 million CDR3-containing paired-end reads. All of the RNA was converted into first-strand cDNA using the Mint cDNA synthesis kit, with a TRBC-specific oligonucleotide serving as the primer. After uracil-DNA glycosylase treatment, a first 18-cycle PCR used universal primers M1SS and BC2_uni_R on all cDNA. In the source study's methods: For normalization, 1 million high-quality reads, each with a distinct molecular identifier, were randomly selected from each sample. Reads with shared molecular identifiers were discarded instead of being binned into consensus sequences. MiTCR, run with a Q25 quality threshold and the strictest error-elimination algorithm, handled CDR3 identification, clonotype clustering and error correction. A nonparametric unseen species model with Euler transformation was used to estimate lower-bound total TCR beta diversity. TCRdb reanalyzed the raw reads on its own, using fastp at Q25 for trimming and MiXCR for clone calling, and kept in-frame beta chains. Rows with a matching CDR3 protein are joined into one entry that keeps the most common DNA and genes. The V and J calls were not made by the authors but by TCRdb's processing. The sample has about 760,000 distinct CDR3 sequences on record, 25% of them singletons. Together, the top ten hold just under 9.5% of the sample.

These data also featured in a second study, about T cells of mothers and their children. The second study's authors report: The donors were nine systemically healthy Caucasian individuals, made up of three mothers and their six children. cDNA synthesis used all of the extracted RNA, with around 1.5 ug of RNA in each 15 ul reaction. Sample barcodes and 2-4 random nucleotides were added via the M1S primer in the second PCR. Each mother yielded over 8.5 million TCR beta CDR3 reads and each child 3 million to 3.5 million reads. Thymic selection shapes the output of TCR recombination in a similar way in related and unrelated pairs, and inherited differences have a minor effect. Normalized repertoire overlap was always slightly but never significantly higher in related than unrelated mother-child pairs. No persistent microchimeric T cell clones were detected, at a sensitivity of approximately 100 clones per million clonotypes. To look for features that set related mother-child pairs apart from unrelated individuals, the researchers ran deep NGS to compare the TCR beta repertoires of mothers and children. On average, the children were roughly 11 +/- 4 years old, while the mothers were roughly 40 +/- 4 years old. After adapters were ligated using NEBNext reagents, the libraries underwent 100+100 nt paired-end sequencing on an Illumina HiSeq 2000. To prevent cross-contamination, the mother and child libraries were prepared one month apart and sequenced in separate runs. For each donor, somewhere between 500,000 and 2,000,000 distinct TCR beta clonotypes were identified. Naive TCR beta clonotypes were estimated from low-frequency clonotypes matched to each donor's FACS-determined naive share, without sorting.

The sample comprised blood. The sequence came from a boy aged 5-17 years in good health. The rearrangement joined TRBV29-1 to TRBJ2-7; tentative D gene TRBD1, with 6 bases matching. The DNA sequence is as follows: TGCAGCGTTGATGTGGGGGCTAGAGAGCAGTACTTC. This yields the protein CSVDVGAREQYF.